Presented here are 5 T cell receptor beta chains from one specimen sequenced in a study of shared clonotypes between healthy human individuals (TCRdb year 2020). CD8 naive samples were CD45RO-negative cells positively selected for CCR7, giving a CD45RA+CCR7+ population that excluded TemRA cells. Libraries were prepared through the immunoSEQ multiplex PCR assay. TCRdb provides this immuneACCESS table in a form limited to in-frame rearrangements. Some clones are lacking; in checked studies, under half of them reflect an unresolved V gene, and why the rest are absent is not known. The sample table contains approximately 2,000,000 clones; only one count was recorded for 90% to 95% of them. The ten largest clones represent less than 2% of the sample. The specimen was naive CD8+ T cells from PBMCs. The cell subset or site label here, explained by the study, means: CD45RA+CCR7+. Receptors originate from a man between 18 and 29 years old in good health. Some clones in this sample may be carry-over from other donors' samples.

The gene calls are TRBV13 and TRBJ2-1; D possibly corresponds to TRBD2 (5 bases). Germline CDR1 and CDR2: PRHDT and FYEKMQ (reference sequence). The CDR3 runs 13 residues. V was cut by 5 bases and J by 6 bases, with 11 bases left in between. The CDR3 DNA reads as TGTGCCAGCAGCCTGCGGGTCAGCAATGAGCAGTTCTTC. Translated, it gives CASSLRVSNEQFF.

The chain has TRBV5-4 and TRBJ2-1; TRBD2 might be the D (6 bases). The germline V gene encodes CDR1 SGHNT and CDR2 YYREEE (reference sequence). The CDR3 is 14 amino acids. Trimming took 1 base from V and 7 from J, leaving 12 bases between them. In DNA form, the CDR3 reads TGTGCCAGCAGCTTGACAGTTGCGGGAAATGAGCAGTTCTTC. It encodes CASSLTVAGNEQFF.

This chain's CDR3 is CASSLRTSGTEQFF. The CDR3 nucleotides are TGTGCCAGCAGCTTACGGACTAGCGGGACCGAGCAGTTCTTC. The chain carries TRBV27 and TRBJ2-1; 12 bases fit TRBD2. The CDR3 covers 14 residues. Germline CDR1 MNHEY, CDR2 SMNVEV (reference sequence). Trimming removed 6 bases from V and 10 bases from J; junction bases left unmatched: 7.

The chain uses TRBV28 and TRBJ2-2; the match to TRBD2 covers 15 bases. J lost 3 bases, V lost 3 bases, and 20 bases had no gene match. The germline V gene has CDR1 MDHEN and CDR2 SYDVKM. The CDR3 totals 23 residues. CDR3 residues: CASSFAGLEGLAGGQGDTGELFF. In nucleotides, the CDR3 is TGTGCCAGCAGTTTCGCGGGTTTGGAGGGACTAGCGGGAGGTCAAGGGGACACCGGGGAGCTGTTTTTT.

With respect to this clone: Compared with germline, one end of the junction differs, possibly owing to a read error. V and J are TRBV25-1 and TRBJ2-5; D is unclear. This CDR3 comprises 10 residues. The germline gives CDR1 MGHDK, CDR2 SYGVNS. The CDR3 region has the DNA TGTGCCAGCAGTCAAGGGACCCAGTACTTC. Translated, it gives CASSQGTQYF. The full variable domain, in which reference TRBV25-1 and TRBJ2-5 provide the parts outside the CDR3, is EADIYQTPRYLVIGTGKKITLECSQTMGHDKMYWYQQDPGMELHLIHYSYGVNSTEKGDLSSESTVSRIRTEHFPLTLESARPSHTSQYLCASSQGTQYFGPGTRLLVL.